This T cell receptor (beta chain) was sequenced for a study of CD8 T cells in ankylosing spondylitis. Study-wide findings and caveats: Researchers reportedly found disease-linked clones significantly enriched in matched ankylosing spondylitis synovial fluid. Peripheral blood samples showed relatively rare disease-linked clones, and these clones were CD8+.

This clonotype was counted between two and nine times. Its antigen is unidentified. Quantitative 5'-RACE with molecular barcodes produced the TCR beta libraries. A single record per CDR3 protein comes from TCRdb applying MiXCR to the 5' RACE reads. This repertoire shows about 140,000 distinct CDR3 sequences, 30% to 35% found once; its top ten account for 6%. The germline V gene has CDR1 SGHDN and CDR2 FVKESK. Trimming pared 5 bases from V and 1 base from J, leaving 8 bases between. The CDR3 totals 13 residues. The sequence was collected from a male donor with ankylosing spondylitis. Sample: synovial fluid, either unsorted or a sorted T cell fraction (not recorded which). V usage is TRBV14 and J usage is TRBJ1-2, with D possibly TRBD1 on 6 matching bases. The CDR3 sequence is CASSGQINYGYTF. The CDR3, as DNA: TGTGCCAGCAGCGGACAGATTAACTATGGCTACACCTTC.